This passage covers 20 T cell receptor beta chains from one sample sequenced in a study of T cells in Graves' hyperthyroidism and ophthalmopathy. RNA transcripts yielded amplified TCR beta CDR3 regions. Primed by the HTBI set, a first-round RT-PCR was run on the TCR CDR3. TCRdb itself ran the multiplex PCR reads through MiXCR, one entry per CDR3 protein. The data show 300,000 to 450,000 distinct CDR3 sequences, approximately 15% seen once. Sample: blood. Receptors were obtained from a woman aged 60-70 years with Graves' hyperthyroidism.

This clonotype turned up a few times. J is TRBJ1-5 and V is TRBV3-1, with D possibly being TRBD1 (5 bases). The germline V and J ends were trimmed by 3 bases and 2 bases, with 8 bases remaining between them. The CDR3 is 14 amino acids. The germline V gene encodes CDR1 LGHDT and CDR2 YNNKEL (reference sequence). This CDR3 reads CASSHGGGNQPQHF. The CDR3, as DNA: TGTGCCAGCAGCCACGGGGGGGGCAATCAGCCCCAGCATTTT.

This clonotype was detected ten times or more. This chain connects TRBV11-2 to TRBJ1-6, with TRBD1 as a possible D gene (5 bases). The CDR3 is 15 residues long. Looked up from germline, CDR1 is SGHAT and CDR2 is FQNNGV. V lost 5 bases to trimming and J lost 4 bases, with 12 bases between them. CDR3: CASSAGSWYNSPLHF. In nucleotides, the CDR3 is TGTGCCAGCAGCGCAGGGAGCTGGTATAATTCACCCCTCCACTTT.

This clonotype occurred many times. This chain joins TRBV20-1 and TRBJ2-3; no clear D. V dropped 1 base and J dropped 5 bases, with 10 bases sitting between them. The CDR3 covers 13 residues. Germline CDR1 reads DFQATT; CDR2 reads SNEGSKA (reference sequence). This CDR3 reads CSARGELGDTQYF. The CDR3 coding sequence is TGCAGTGCTAGAGGTGAATTAGGAGATACGCAGTATTTT.

This clonotype was seen at least ten times. The chain links TRBV27 to TRBJ2-1; 9 nucleotides agree with TRBD2. CDR3 size: 16 residues. The V segment lost 4 bases and the J segment 6 bases; nucleotides outside the gene matches: 10. Per the germline V gene, CDR1 is MNHEY and CDR2 is SMNVEV (reference sequence). CDR3 amino acids: CASSSYSGRGFNEQFF. CDR3 coding DNA: TGTGCCAGCAGTTCCTATAGCGGGAGAGGTTTCAATGAGCAGTTCTTC.

This clonotype was counted many times. The gene calls are TRBV30 and TRBJ1-5; D not resolved. Trimming cost V 3 bases and J 0 bases, with 9 bases left between them. In germline, CDR1 is GTSNPN, CDR2 SVGIG (reference sequence). The CDR3 is 14 residues long. CDR3: CAWSSRYSNQPQHF. The CDR3 DNA reads as TGTGCCTGGAGCTCCAGGTATAGCAATCAGCCCCAGCATTTT.

V and J are TRBV4-1 and TRBJ2-2, with TRBD2 matching over 7 bases. V shed 0 bases and J 3 bases; nucleotides not matched to a gene: 4. Germline lookup yields CDR1 MGHRA and CDR2 YSYEKL. The CDR3 is 16 residues long. CDR3 in amino acids: CASSQEGLADTGELFF. In DNA form, the CDR3 reads TGCGCCAGCAGCCAAGAAGGTCTAGCGGACACCGGGGAGCTGTTTTTT.

This clonotype was counted at least ten times. The genes are TRBV18 and TRBJ2-1, with D hard to call. CDR1 and CDR2 (germline): KGHSH, LQKENI. The ends were cut back, 3 bases at V and 8 bases at J, with 14 bases in the middle. The CDR3 is made up of 14 amino acids. The CDR3, as DNA: TGTGCCAGCTCACCCGCTGAGAAGGCGGATGAGCAGTTCTTC. This encodes CASSPAEKADEQFF.

This clonotype was detected only a few times. The rearrangement uses TRBV6-1 and TRBJ2-7, with 10 bases lining up with TRBD1. Trimming at V came to 6 bases and at J to 3 bases, leaving 5 bases not matched to a gene. This CDR3 region has 14 residues. Germline V gene data show CDR1 as MNHNS and CDR2 as SASEGT. CDR3 in amino acids: CASRKRDRGYEQYF. For the CDR3, the DNA is TGTGCCAGCAGAAAAAGGGACAGGGGCTACGAGCAGTACTTC.

This clonotype was observed at least ten times. The gene calls are TRBV28 and TRBJ2-7; D remains ambiguous. V was pared by 4 bases and J by 5 bases, with 21 bases between. Germline CDR1 reads MDHEN; CDR2 reads SYDVKM. This CDR3 comprises 16 residues. In DNA form, the CDR3 reads TGTGCCAGCAGTTCACCTTCGGGCCCTCAAATCCACGAGCAGTACTTC. The encoded protein is CASSSPSGPQIHEQYF.

This clonotype was recorded at least ten times. The chain joins TRBV27 to TRBJ2-7; TRBD2 matches at 10 bases. The CDR3 covers 15 residues. The trim removed 6 bases at V and 5 bases at J, leaving 10 bases unmatched. Germline lookup yields CDR1 MNHEY and CDR2 SMNVEV (reference sequence). CDR3 loop: CASSSLAGAVDEQYF. CDR3 nucleotide sequence: TGTGCCAGCAGCAGTCTAGCGGGAGCTGTGGACGAGCAGTACTTC.

The genes are TRBV9 and TRBJ2-1; 8 nucleotides align to TRBD1. The V gene end was trimmed by 0 bases and the J gene end by 5 bases; junction bases not matched to a gene: 7. The CDR3 contains 16 residues. The germline CDR1 and CDR2 sequences are SGDLS and YYNGEE. Written as DNA, the CDR3 is TGTGCCAGCAGCGTAGCCCCAACAGGGGGTAACAATGAGCAGTTCTTC. Its translation is CASSVAPTGGNNEQFF.

The rearrangement joins TRBV20-1 to TRBJ2-4, with 9 positions matching TRBD1. Germline CDR1 and CDR2: DFQATT and SNEGSKA (reference sequence). After removal of 1 base from V and 5 bases from J, the junction contained 6 bases not matched to a gene. The CDR3 covers 15 residues. The CDR3, as DNA: TGCAGTGCTAGAGGATACAGGGGGCGAGAAAACATTCAGTACTTC. Translation: CSARGYRGRENIQYF.

The chain recombines TRBV7-2 with TRBJ2-7; perhaps D is TRBD1 or TRBD2 (6 bases each). V was shortened by 5 bases and J by 0 bases, with 14 bases between the two germline ends. Looked up from germline, CDR1 is SGHTA and CDR2 is FQGNSA. The length of the CDR3 is 15 residues. CDR3 coding DNA: TGTGCCAGCAGCCCTAGGACGGGGGCCTCCTACGAGCAGTACTTC. Protein product: CASSPRTGASYEQYF.

This clonotype was observed many times. The gene calls are TRBV6-1 and TRBJ1-1, with D perhaps matching TRBD1 (6 bases). The CDR3 has 14 amino acids. Germline V gives CDR1 MNHNS, CDR2 SASEGT. V was pared by 7 bases and J by 1 base, with 13 bases between. In nucleotides, the CDR3 is TGTGCCAGCATCGAAGGGGGATCGAACACTGAAGCTTTCTTT. Translation: CASIEGGSNTEAFF.

The chain recombines TRBV18 with TRBJ2-3; TRBD1 might be the D (5 bases). This CDR3 is built from 12 residues. Trimming removed 8 bases from V and 3 bases from J, with 9 bases in between. Germline V gene data show CDR1 as KGHSH and CDR2 as LQKENI. CDR3 residues: CASLQATDTQYF. As DNA, the CDR3 is TGTGCCAGCCTACAGGCGACAGATACGCAGTATTTT.

About this clonotype: One junction end does not reproduce the germline sequence, and a read error may be involved. The chain uses TRBV12-3 or TRBV12-4 and TRBJ2-3, with 8 bases lining up with TRBD2. The length of the CDR3 is 15 residues. CDR3 protein: CTSSPGGDPTDTQYF. The CDR3 coding sequence is TGTACCAGCAGCCCCGGGGGGGACCCCACAGATACGCAGTATTTT.

As to this clonotype: This may be a read error: a much more frequent sequence differs by one nucleotide. The chain is built from TRBV6-1 and TRBJ2-7; D is unresolved. CDR1 and CDR2 from the germline V gene are MNHNS and SASEGT. The CDR3 extends over 13 amino acids. V shed 10 bases and J shed 2 bases, with 15 bases lying between them. The CDR3 region is CAIPRRAAYEQYF. CDR3 DNA: TGTGCCATTCCAAGGCGAGCTGCCTACGAGCAGTACTTC.

This clonotype has a count of ten or more. The chain links TRBV7-6 to TRBJ2-5; D call uncertain. This CDR3 has 14 residues. Looked up from germline, CDR1 is SGHVS and CDR2 is FNYEAQ. Trimming shortened V by 5 bases and J by 4 bases, and 14 bases separated the two germline ends. CDR3 coding DNA: TGTGCCAGCAGCCTCAATATGGCCCCAGAGACCCAGTACTTC. This encodes CASSLNMAPETQYF.

This clonotype has just one count. The J gene is TRBJ2-3, the V gene TRBV19; 7 bases match TRBD2. Germline V gives CDR1 LNHDA, CDR2 SQIVND (reference sequence). V shed 5 bases and J 2 bases; nucleotides not matched to a gene: 4. The CDR3 runs 14 residues. CDR3 loop: CASSASGNTDTQYF. The CDR3 nucleotides are TGTGCCAGTAGTGCCAGCGGGAACACAGATACGCAGTATTTT.

This clonotype was counted ten times or more. The chain recombines TRBV9 with TRBJ2-5, with TRBD1 as a possible D gene (6 bases). V lost 0 bases, J lost 7 bases, and 19 bases lay in between. CDR1 SGDLS and CDR2 YYNGEE come from the germline V gene. The CDR3 contains 16 residues. CDR3 DNA: TGTGCCAGCAGCGTAGACGGCAGGGGAGCCTTGGGGACCCAGTACTTC. It encodes CASSVDGRGALGTQYF.